In this sample, the clone carrying this TCR beta chain turned up many times. This sample is drawn from a study of T-cell reconstitution after alpha-beta-depleted transplantation in children. Germline CDR1 and CDR2: LNHNV and YYDKDF (reference sequence). The ends were cut back, 0 bases at V and 4 bases at J, with 15 bases in the middle. The CDR3 is 16 amino acids. Preparation of the TCRbeta library was carried out with unique molecular identifiers. TCRdb itself ran the PCR reads through MiXCR, one entry per CDR3 protein. Of around 800,000 distinct CDR3 sequences listed, roughly 16% are singletons. The input for sequencing was PBMCs, mostly from graft donor cells, taken 360 days after TCRalphabeta/CD19-depleted stem cell transplant. This TCR came from a male patient younger than 18 who had a stem cell transplant for acute lymphoblastic leukemia, so the T cells may come from the graft donor. This chain connects TRBV15 to TRBJ2-5; D may be TRBD2 (7 bases). The CDR3 DNA follows: TGTGCCACCAGCAGAGATAATGGGGGGGGCGGAGAGACCCAGTACTTC. Residues: CATSRDNGGGGETQYF.